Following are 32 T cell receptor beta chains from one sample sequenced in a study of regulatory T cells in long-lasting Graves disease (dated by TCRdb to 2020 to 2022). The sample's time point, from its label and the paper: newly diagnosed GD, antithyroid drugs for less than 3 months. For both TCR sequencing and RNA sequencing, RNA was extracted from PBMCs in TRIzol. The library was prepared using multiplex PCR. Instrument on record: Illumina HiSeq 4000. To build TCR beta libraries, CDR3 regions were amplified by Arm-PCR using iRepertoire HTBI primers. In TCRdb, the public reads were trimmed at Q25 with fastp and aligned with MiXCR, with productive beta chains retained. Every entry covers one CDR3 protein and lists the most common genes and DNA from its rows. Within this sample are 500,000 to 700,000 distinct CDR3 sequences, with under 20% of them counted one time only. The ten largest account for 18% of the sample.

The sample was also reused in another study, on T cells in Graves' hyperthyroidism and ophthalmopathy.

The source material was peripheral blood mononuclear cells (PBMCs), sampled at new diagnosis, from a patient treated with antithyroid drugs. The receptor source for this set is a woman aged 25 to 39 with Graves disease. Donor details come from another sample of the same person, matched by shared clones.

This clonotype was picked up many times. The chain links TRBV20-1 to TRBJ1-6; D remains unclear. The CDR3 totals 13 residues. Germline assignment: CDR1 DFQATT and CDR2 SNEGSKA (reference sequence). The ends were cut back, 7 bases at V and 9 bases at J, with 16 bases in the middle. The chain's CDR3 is CSVPERVSSPLHF. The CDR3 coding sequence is TGCAGTGTCCCGGAGCGGGTCAGTTCACCCCTCCACTTT.

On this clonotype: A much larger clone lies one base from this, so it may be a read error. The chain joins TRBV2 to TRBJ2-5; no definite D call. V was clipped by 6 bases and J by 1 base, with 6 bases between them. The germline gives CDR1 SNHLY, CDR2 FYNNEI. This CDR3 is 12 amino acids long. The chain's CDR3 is CASRQIQETQYF. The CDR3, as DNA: TGTGCCAGCAGACAGATCCAAGAGACCCAGTACTTC. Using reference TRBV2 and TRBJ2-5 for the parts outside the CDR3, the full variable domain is EPEVTQTPSHQVTQMGQEVILRCVPISNHLYFYWYRQILGQKVEFLVSFYNNEISEKSEIFDDQFSVERPDGSNFTLKIRSTKLEDSAMYFCASRQIQETQYFGPGTRLLVL.

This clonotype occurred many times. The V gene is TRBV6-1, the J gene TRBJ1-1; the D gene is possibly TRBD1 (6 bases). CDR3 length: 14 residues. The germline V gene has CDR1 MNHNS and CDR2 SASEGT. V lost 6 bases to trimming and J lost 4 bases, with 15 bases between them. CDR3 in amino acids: CASRRGGESTEAFF. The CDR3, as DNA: TGTGCCAGCAGGAGGGGGGGGGAAAGCACTGAAGCTTTCTTT.

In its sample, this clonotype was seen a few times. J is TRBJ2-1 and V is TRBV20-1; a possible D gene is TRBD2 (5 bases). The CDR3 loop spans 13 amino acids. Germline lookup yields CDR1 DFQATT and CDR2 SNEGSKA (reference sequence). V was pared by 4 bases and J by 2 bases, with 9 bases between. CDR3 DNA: TGCAGTGCTACGGGGTACACCTACAATGAGCAGTTCTTC. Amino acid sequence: CSATGYTYNEQFF.

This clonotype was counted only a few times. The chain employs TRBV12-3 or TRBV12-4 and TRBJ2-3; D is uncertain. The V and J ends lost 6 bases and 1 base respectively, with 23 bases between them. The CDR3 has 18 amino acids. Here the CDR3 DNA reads TGTGCCAGCAGCCTGATTCTCGACGTTCGTCGGGGCACAGATACGCAGTATTTT. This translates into CASSLILDVRRGTDTQYF.

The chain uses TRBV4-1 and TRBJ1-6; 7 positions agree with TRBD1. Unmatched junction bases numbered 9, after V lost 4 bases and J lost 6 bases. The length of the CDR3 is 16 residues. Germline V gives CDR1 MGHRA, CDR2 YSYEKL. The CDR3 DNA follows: TGCGCCAGCAGCCTACACTTGACAGGGACTAATTCACCCCTCCACTTT. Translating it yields CASSLHLTGTNSPLHF.

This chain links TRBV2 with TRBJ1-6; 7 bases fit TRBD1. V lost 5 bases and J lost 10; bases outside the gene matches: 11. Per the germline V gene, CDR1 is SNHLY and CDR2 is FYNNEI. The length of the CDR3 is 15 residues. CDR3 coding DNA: TGTGCCAGCAGTAAGCAGGGGGGCTTGAACTCACCCCTCCACTTT. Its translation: CASSKQGGLNSPLHF.

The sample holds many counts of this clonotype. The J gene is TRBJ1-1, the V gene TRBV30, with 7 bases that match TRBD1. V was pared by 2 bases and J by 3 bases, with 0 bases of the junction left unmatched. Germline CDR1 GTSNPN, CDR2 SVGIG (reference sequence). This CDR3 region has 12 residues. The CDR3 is CAWSRGHTEAFF. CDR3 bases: TGTGCCTGGAGTAGGGGGCACACTGAAGCTTTCTTT.

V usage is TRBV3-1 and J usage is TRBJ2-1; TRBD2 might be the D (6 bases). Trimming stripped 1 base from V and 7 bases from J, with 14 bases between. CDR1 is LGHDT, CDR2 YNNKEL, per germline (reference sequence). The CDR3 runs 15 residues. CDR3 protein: CASSQASEGMNEQFF. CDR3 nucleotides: TGTGCCAGCAGCCAAGCCTCGGAGGGAATGAATGAGCAGTTCTTC.

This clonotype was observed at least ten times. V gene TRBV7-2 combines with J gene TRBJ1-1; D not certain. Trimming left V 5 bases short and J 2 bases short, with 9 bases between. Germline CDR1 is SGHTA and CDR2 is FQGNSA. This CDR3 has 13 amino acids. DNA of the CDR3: TGTGCCAGCAGCGAAGTGATAAACACTGAAGCTTTCTTT. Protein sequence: CASSEVINTEAFF. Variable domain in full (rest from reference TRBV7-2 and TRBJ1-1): GAGVSQSPSNKVTEKGKDVELRCDPISGHTALYWYRQSLGQGLEFLIYFQGNSAPDKSGLPSDRFSAERTGGSVSTLTIQRTQQEDSAVYLCASSEVINTEAFFGQGTRLTVV.

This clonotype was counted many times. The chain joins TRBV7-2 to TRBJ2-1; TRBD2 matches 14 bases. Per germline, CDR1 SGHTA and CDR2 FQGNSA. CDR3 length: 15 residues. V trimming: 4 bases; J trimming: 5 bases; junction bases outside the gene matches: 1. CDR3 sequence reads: CASSSGLAGDNEQFF. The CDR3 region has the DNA TGTGCCAGCAGCTCGGGACTAGCGGGAGACAATGAGCAGTTCTTC.

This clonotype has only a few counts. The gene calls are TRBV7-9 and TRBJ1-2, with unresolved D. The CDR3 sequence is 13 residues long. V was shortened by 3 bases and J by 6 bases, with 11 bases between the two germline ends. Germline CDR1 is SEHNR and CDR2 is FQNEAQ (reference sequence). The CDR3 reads CASSLREEDGYTF. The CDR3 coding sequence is TGTGCCAGCAGCTTGAGGGAGGAGGATGGCTACACCTTC.

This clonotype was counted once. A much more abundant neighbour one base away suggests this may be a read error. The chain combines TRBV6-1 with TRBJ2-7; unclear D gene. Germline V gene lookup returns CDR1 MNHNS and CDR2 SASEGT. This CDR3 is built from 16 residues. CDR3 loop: CASSEGFSGLSHEQYF. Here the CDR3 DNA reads TGTGCCAGCAGTGAAGGGTTCTCCGGGCTCTCCCACGAGCAGTACTTC.

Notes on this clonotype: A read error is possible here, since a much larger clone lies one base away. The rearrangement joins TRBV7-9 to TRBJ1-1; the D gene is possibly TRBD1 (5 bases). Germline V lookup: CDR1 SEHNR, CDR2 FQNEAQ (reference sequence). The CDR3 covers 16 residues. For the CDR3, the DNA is TGTGCCAGCAGCCCCTCTTTGGGGGTCTCGAACACTGAAGCTCTCTTT. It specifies CASSPSLGVSNTEALF. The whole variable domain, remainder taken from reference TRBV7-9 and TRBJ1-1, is DTGVSQNPRHKITKRGQNVTFRCDPISEHNRLYWYRQTLGQGPEFLTYFQNEAQLEKSRLLSDRFSAERPKGSFSTLEIQRTEQGDSAMYLCASSPSLGVSNTEALFGQGTRLTVV.

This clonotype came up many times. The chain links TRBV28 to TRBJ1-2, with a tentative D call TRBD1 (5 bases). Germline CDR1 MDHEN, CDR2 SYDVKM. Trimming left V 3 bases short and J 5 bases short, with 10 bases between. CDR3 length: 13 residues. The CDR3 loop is CASSLTQGYGYTF. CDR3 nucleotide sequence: TGTGCCAGCAGTTTGACCCAGGGATATGGCTACACCTTC.

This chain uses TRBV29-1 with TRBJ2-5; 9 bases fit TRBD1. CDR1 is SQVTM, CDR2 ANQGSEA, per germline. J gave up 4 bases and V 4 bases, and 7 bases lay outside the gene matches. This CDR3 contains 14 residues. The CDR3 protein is CSVGRTGATETQYF. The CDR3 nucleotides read TGCAGCGTTGGCCGGACAGGGGCGACAGAGACCCAGTACTTC.

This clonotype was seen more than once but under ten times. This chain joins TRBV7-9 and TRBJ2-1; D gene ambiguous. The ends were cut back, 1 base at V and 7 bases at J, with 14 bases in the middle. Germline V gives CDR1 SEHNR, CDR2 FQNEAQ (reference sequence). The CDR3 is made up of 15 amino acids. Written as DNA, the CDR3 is TGTGCCAGCAGCTTAGTAGGTAGCAGGTTAAATGAGCAGTTCTTC. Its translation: CASSLVGSRLNEQFF.

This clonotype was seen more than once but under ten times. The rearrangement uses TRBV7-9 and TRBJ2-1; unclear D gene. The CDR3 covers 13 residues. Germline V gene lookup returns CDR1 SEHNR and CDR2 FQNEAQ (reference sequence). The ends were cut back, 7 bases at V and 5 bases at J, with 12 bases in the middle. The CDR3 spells CASTRGRDNEQFF. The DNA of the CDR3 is TGTGCCAGCACCCGAGGTCGGGACAATGAGCAGTTCTTC.

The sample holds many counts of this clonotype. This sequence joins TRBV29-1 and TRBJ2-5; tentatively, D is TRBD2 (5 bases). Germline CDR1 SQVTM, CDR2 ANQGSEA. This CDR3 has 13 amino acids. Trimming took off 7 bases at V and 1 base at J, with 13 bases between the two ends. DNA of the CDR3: TGCAGCGCGGAAGGAGGTGTCCAAGAGACCCAGTACTTC. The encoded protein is CSAEGGVQETQYF.

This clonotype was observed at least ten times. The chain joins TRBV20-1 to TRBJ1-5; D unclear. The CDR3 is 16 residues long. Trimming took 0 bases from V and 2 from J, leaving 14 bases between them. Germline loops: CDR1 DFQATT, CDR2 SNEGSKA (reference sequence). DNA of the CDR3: TGCAGTGCTAGAGATTTTGGAACGGCGGGCAATCAGCCCCAGCATTTT. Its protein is CSARDFGTAGNQPQHF.

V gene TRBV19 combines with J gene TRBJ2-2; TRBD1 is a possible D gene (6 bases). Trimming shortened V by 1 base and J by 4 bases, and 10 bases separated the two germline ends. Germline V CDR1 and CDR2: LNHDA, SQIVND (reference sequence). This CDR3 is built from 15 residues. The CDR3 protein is CASSIGGGSTGELFF. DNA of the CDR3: TGTGCCAGTAGTATAGGAGGGGGATCCACCGGGGAGCTGTTTTTT.

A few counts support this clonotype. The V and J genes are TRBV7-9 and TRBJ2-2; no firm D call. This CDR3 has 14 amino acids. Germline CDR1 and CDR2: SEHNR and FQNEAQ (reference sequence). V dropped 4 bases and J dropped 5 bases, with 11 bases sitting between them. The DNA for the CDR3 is TGTGCCAGCAGCTCATCCGGCCGGACCGGGGAGCTGTTTTTT. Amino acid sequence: CASSSSGRTGELFF. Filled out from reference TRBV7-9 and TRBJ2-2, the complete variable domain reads DTGVSQNPRHKITKRGQNVTFRCDPISEHNRLYWYRQTLGQGPEFLTYFQNEAQLEKSRLLSDRFSAERPKGSFSTLEIQRTEQGDSAMYLCASSSSGRTGELFFGEGSRLTVL.

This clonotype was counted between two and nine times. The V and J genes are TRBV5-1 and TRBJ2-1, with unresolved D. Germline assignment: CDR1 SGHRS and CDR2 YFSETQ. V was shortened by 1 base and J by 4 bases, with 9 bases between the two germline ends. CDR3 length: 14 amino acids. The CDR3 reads CASSLTTAYNEQFF. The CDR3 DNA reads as TGCGCCAGCAGCTTGACCACAGCTTACAATGAGCAGTTCTTC.

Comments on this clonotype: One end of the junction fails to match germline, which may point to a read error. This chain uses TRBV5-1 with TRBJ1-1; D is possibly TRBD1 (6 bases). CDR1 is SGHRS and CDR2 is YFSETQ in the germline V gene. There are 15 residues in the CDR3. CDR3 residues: CASSARTDSNTKAFF. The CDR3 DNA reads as TGCGCCAGCAGCGCCAGGACAGACTCGAACACTAAAGCTTTCTTT.

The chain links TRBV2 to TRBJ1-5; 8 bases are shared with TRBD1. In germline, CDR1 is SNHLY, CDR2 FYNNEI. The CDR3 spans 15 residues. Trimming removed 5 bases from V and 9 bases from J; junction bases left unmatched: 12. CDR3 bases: TGTGCCAGCAGTCAAACCGGGACAGGTCCCGTGCCCCAGCATTTT. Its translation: CASSQTGTGPVPQHF. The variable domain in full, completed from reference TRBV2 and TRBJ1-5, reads EPEVTQTPSHQVTQMGQEVILRCVPISNHLYFYWYRQILGQKVEFLVSFYNNEISEKSEIFDDQFSVERPDGSNFTLKIRSTKLEDSAMYFCASSQTGTGPVPQHFGDGTRLSIL.

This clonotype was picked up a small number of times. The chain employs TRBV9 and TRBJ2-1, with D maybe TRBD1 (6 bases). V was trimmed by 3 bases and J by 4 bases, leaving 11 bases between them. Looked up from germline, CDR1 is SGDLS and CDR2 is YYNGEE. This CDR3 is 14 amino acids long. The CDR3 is CASSAGQQYNEQFF. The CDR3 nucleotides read TGTGCCAGCAGCGCAGGACAGCAATACAATGAGCAGTTCTTC.

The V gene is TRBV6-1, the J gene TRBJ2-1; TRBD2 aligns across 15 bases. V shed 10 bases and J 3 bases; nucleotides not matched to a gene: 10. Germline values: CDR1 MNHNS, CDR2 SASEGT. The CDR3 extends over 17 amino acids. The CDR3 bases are TGTGCCACGACCGGGACTAGCGGGAGGTCGGGCTACAATGAGCAGTTCTTC. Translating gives CATTGTSGRSGYNEQFF.

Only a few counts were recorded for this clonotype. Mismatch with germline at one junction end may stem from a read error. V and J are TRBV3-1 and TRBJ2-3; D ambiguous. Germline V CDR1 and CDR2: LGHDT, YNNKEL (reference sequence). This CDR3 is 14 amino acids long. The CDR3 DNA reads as TGTGCCAGCAGCCAAGATTTCAGTGCAGATACGCGGTATTTT. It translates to CASSQDFSADTRYF.

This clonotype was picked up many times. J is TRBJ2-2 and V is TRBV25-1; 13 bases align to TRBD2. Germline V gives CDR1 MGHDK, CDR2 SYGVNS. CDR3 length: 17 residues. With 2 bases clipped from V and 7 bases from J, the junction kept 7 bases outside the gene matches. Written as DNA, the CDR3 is TGTGCCAGCAGTGAACCTCGACTAGCGGGAGGTCACGGGGAGCTGTTTTTT. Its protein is CASSEPRLAGGHGELFF.

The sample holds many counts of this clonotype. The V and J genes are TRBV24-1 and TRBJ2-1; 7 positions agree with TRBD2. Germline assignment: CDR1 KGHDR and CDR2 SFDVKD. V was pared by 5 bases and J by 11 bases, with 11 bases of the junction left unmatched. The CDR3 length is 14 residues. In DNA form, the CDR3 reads TGTGCCACCAGTGTGGGTCTAGCGGTACAGAAGCAGTTCTTC. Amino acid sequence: CATSVGLAVQKQFF.

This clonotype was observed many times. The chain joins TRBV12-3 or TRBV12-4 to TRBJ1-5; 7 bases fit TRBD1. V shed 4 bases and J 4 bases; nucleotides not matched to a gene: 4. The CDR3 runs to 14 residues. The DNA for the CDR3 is TGTGCCAGCAGTTCCTACAGGGGAAATCAGCCCCAGCATTTT. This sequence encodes CASSSYRGNQPQHF.

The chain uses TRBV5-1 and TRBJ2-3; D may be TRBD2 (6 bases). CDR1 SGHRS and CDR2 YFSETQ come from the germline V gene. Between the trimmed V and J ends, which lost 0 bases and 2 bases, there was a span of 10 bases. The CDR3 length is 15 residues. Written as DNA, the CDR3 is TGCGCCAGCAGCTTGGGGGGGGAACCCACAGATACGCAGTATTTT. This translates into CASSLGGEPTDTQYF.